What follows is one T cell receptor beta chain and its context. Its antigen is still unknown. One junction end disagrees with the germline gene, perhaps due to a read error. Assay: immunoSEQ multiplex PCR; the TCRdb copy retains only in-frame clones and omits some. The table has 46,000 or so clones, around 77% seen once; the top ten hold approximately 2.6%. The sample is drawn from a study of OX40 agonist ivuxolimab in advanced cancers. Study-wide context: The patients got ivuxolimab, which is an agonistic anti-OX40 (CD134) antibody. Patients were around 83% male with ages roughly 23 to 90, mean about 60.

The CDR3 contains 13 residues. CDR1 and CDR2 from the germline V gene are MNHEY and SVGAGI. Study-wide results and limits: In the 0.1 to 3.0 mg/kg range, CD4+ and CD8+ blood T cells had expanded clonally by week 6. Clonal expansion was among the lowest in partial responders at 0.1-3.0 mg/kg, especially CD8+.

The chain uses TRBV6-5 and TRBJ2-5; 10 bases align to TRBD2. This receptor was taken from an adult with an advanced solid tumor such as melanoma, head and neck, liver or kidney cancer. Sequenced material: CD4+ or CD8+ T cells sorted from blood, taken in a trial of the OX40 agonist ivuxolimab. The CDR3 is CASSYGLAGVSNF. The CDR3 DNA sequence: TGTGCCAGCAGTTACGGGCTAGCGGGAGTATCGAACTTC.